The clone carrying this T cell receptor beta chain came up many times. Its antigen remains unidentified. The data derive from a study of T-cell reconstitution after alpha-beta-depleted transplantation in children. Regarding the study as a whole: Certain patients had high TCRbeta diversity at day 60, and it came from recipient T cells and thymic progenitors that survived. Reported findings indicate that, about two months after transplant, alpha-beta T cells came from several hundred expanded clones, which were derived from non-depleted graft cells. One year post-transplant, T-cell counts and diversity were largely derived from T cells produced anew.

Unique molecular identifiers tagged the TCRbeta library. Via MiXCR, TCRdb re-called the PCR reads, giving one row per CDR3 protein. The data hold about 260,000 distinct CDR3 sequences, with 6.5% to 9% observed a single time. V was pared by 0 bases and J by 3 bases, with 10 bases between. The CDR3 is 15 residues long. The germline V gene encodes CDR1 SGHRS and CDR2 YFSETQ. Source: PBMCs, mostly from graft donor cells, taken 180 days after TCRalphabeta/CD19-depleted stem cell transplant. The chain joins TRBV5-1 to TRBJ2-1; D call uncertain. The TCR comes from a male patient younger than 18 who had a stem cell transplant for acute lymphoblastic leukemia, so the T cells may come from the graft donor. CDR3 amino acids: CASSLDSGYYNEQFF. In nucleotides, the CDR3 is TGCGCCAGCAGCTTGGATTCTGGGTACTACAATGAGCAGTTCTTC.